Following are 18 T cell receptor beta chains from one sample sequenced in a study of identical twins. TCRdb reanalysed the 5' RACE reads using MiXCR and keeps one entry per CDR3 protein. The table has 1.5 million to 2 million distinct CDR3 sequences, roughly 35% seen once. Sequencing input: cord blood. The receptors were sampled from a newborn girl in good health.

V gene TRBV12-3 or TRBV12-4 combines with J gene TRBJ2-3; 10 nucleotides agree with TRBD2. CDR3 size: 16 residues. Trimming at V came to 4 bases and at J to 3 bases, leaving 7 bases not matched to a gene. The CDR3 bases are TGTGCCAGCAGTTGGGTTGGTAGCGGGGGGACAGATACGCAGTATTTT. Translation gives CASSWVGSGGTDTQYF.

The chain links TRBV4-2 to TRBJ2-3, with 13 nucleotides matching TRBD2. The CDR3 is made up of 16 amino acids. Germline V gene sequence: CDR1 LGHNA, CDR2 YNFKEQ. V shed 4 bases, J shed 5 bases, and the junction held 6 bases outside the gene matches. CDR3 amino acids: CASSPTSGGPGDTQYF. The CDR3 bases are TGTGCCAGCAGCCCGACTAGCGGGGGGCCCGGAGATACGCAGTATTTT.

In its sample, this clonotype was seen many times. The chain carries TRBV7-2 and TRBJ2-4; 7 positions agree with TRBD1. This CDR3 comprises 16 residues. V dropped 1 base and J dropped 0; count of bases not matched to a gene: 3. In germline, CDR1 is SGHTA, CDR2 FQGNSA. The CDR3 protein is CASSLGTGLAKNIQYF. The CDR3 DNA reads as TGTGCCAGCAGCTTAGGGACAGGACTAGCCAAAAACATTCAGTACTTC.

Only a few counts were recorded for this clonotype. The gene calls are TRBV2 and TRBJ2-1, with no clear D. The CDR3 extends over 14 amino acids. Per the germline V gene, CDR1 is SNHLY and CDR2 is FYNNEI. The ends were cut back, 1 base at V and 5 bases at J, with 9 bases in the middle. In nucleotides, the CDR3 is TGTGCCAGCAGTGAAGGGGTCTTTCACAATGAGCAGTTCTTC. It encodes CASSEGVFHNEQFF.

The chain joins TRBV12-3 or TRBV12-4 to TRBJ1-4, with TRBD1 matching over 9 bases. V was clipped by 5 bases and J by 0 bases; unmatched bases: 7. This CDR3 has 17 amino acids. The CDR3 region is CASSKKQGAATNEKLFF. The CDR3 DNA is TGTGCCAGCAGTAAAAAACAGGGGGCCGCAACTAATGAAAAACTGTTTTTT.

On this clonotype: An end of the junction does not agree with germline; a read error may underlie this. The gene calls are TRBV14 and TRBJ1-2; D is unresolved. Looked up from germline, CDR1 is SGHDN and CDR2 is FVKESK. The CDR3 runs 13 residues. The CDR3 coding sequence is TGTGCCAGCAACCAAGTAGGAAGCTATGGCTACACCTTC. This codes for CASNQVGSYGYTF.

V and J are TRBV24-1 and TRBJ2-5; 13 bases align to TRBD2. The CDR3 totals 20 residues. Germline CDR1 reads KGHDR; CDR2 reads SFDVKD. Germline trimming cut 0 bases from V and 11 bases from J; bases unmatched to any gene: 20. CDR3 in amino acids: CATSDLPGTSGTNSYNEQYF. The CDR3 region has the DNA TGTGCCACCAGTGATTTGCCCGGGACTAGCGGGACAAACTCCTACAATGAGCAGTACTTC.

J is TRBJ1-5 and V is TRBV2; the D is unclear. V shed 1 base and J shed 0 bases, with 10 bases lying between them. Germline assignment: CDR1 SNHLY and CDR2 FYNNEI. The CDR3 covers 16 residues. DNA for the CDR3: TGTGCCAGCAGTGAAGGCTGGGAATATAGCAATCAGCCCCAGCATTTT. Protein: CASSEGWEYSNQPQHF. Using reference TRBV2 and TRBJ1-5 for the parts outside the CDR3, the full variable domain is EPEVTQTPSHQVTQMGQEVILRCVPISNHLYFYWYRQILGQKVEFLVSFYNNEISEKSEIFDDQFSVERPDGSNFTLKIRSTKLEDSAMYFCASSEGWEYSNQPQHFGDGTRLSIL.

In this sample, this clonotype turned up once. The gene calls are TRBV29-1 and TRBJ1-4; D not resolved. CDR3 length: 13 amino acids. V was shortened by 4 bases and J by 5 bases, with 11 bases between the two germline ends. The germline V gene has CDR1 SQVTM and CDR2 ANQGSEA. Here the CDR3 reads CSVGRELNEKLFF. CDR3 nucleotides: TGCAGCGTTGGCCGGGAGCTGAATGAAAAACTGTTTTTT.

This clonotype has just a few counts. This CDR3 is CASSLSYMNTEAFF. CDR3 sequence (DNA): TGTGCCAGCAGTTTATCCTACATGAACACTGAAGCTTTCTTT. The chain uses TRBV27 and TRBJ1-1; D call uncertain. This CDR3 has 14 residues. Germline CDR1 is MNHEY and CDR2 is SMNVEV (reference sequence). V lost 0 bases, J lost 0 bases, and 5 bases lay in between.

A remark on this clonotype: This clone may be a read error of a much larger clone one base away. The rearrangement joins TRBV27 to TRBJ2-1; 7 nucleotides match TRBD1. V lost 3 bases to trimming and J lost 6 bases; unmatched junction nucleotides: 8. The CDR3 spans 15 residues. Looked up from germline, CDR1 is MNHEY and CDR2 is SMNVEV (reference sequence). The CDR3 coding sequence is TGTGCCAGCAGTTTGTTTTGGGACAGAAGCAATGAGCAGTTCTTC. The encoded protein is CASSLFWDRSNEQFF.

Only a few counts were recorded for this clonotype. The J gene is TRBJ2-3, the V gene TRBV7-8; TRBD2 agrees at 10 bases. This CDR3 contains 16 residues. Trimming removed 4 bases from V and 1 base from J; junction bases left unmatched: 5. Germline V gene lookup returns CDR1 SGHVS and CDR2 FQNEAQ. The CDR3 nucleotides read TGTGCCAGCAGCTGGACTAGCGGTCCTCGCACAGATACGCAGTATTTT. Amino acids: CASSWTSGPRTDTQYF. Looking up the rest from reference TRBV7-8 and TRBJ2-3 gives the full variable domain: GAGVSQSPRYKVAKRGQDVALRCDPISGHVSLFWYQQALGQGPEFLTYFQNEAQLDKSGLPSDRFFAERPEGSVSTLKIQRTQQEDSAVYLCASSWTSGPRTDTQYFGPGTRLTVL.

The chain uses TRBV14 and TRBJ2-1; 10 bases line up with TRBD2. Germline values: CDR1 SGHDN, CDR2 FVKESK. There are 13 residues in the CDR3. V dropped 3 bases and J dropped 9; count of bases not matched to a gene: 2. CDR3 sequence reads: CASSHWTSGEQFF. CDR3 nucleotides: TGTGCCAGCAGCCACTGGACTAGCGGTGAGCAGTTCTTC. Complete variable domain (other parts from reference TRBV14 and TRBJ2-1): EAGVTQFPSHSVIEKGQTVTLRCDPISGHDNLYWYRRVMGKEIKFLLHFVKESKQDESGMPNNRFLAERTGGTYSTLKVQPAELEDSGVYFCASSHWTSGEQFFGPGTRLTVL.

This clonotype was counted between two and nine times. CDR3 DNA sequence: TGCGCCAGCAGCTTGGCTTCTAGGCTCGAGCAGTACTTC. Residues: CASSLASRLEQYF. The chain is built from TRBV5-1 and TRBJ2-7; no firm D call. The germline V and J ends were trimmed by 0 bases and 6 bases, with 10 bases remaining between them. CDR1 is SGHRS and CDR2 is YFSETQ in the germline V gene. This CDR3 has 13 residues.

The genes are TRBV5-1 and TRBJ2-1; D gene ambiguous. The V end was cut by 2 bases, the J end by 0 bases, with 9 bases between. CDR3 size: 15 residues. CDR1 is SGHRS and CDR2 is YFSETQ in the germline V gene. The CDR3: CASSLRNPSYNEQFF. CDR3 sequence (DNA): TGCGCCAGCAGCTTACGTAACCCCTCCTACAATGAGCAGTTCTTC.

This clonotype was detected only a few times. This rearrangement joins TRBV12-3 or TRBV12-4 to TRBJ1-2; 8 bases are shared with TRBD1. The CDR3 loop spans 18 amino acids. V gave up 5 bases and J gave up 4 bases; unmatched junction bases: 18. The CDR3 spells CASSHDRGRHGGIYGYTF. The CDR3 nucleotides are TGTGCCAGCAGTCATGACAGGGGCCGGCATGGCGGGATCTATGGCTACACCTTC.

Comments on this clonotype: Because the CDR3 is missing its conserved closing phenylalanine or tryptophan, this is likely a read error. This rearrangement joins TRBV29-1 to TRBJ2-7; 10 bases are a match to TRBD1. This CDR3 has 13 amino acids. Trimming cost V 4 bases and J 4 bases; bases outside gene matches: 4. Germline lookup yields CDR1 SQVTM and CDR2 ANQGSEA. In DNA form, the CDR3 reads TGCAGCGTTGCGGGACAGGGGATATACGAGCAGTACTTA. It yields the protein CSVAGQGIYEQYL.

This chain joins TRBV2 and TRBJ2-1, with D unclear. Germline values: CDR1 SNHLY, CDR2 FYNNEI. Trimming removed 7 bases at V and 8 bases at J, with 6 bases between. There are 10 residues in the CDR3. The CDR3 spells CASIADEQFF. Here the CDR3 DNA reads TGTGCCAGCATCGCGGATGAGCAGTTCTTC.